A few counts support the clone carrying this T cell receptor beta chain. Its specificity is not known. TCRdb redid the calling of the RT-PCR reads with MiXCR, one entry per CDR3 protein. The sample holds 800,000 to 1,000,000 distinct CDR3 sequences, roughly 20% seen once. The data derive from a study of response to subunit inactivated influenza vaccine. Findings of the study overall: The authors suggested that few new T cells are recruited per seasonal influenza vaccination.

V gave up 3 bases and J gave up 12 bases, with 23 bases separating them. Germline V CDR1 and CDR2: KGHDR, SFDVKD. CDR3 size: 16 residues. The sequence was collected from a man aged 50-60 years who received an inactivated influenza vaccine. The sequencing here drew on PBMCs from blood, taken approximately 5 days after vaccination. This sequence joins TRBV24-1 and TRBJ2-1; D is uncertain. This CDR3 is CATSDPRWGSSARQFF. CDR3 nucleotides: TGTGCCACCAGTGATCCACGGTGGGGTTCTTCAGCCAGGCAGTTCTTC.